What follows are 26 T cell receptor beta chains derived from one specimen sequenced in a study of shared clonotypes between healthy human individuals. The repertoire was sequenced with immunoSEQ multiplex PCR; TCRdb's copy has only in-frame clones and lacks some. The sample lists over a million clones; around 74% were seen once. The sequencing sample was made of memory CD4+ T cells sorted from blood. Subset specified: CD45RA-negative fraction. The receptors originated from a man aged 18-30 years in good health.

The rearrangement uses TRBV5-1 and TRBJ2-3, with D perhaps TRBD1 (5 bases). Germline CDR1 SGHRS, CDR2 YFSETQ. V lost 0 bases and J lost 5, with 22 bases in between. CDR3 length equals 18 residues. The CDR3 loop reads CASSLAVGLPRVEDTQYF. DNA for the CDR3: TGCGCCAGCAGCTTGGCCGTCGGCCTGCCCAGGGTCGAAGATACGCAGTATTTT.

This chain joins TRBV6-1 and TRBJ2-3; D may be TRBD1 or TRBD2 (6 bases each). Trimming took off 8 bases at V and 4 bases at J, with 13 bases between the two ends. Germline V gene data show CDR1 as MNHNS and CDR2 as SASEGT. The CDR3 has 13 residues. This CDR3 reads CASLIRGADTQYF. The CDR3 nucleotides read TGTGCCAGCTTAATAAGGGGGGCAGATACGCAGTATTTT.

V gene TRBV7-9 combines with J gene TRBJ1-6; D perhaps matches TRBD1 (6 bases). In germline, CDR1 is SEHNR, CDR2 FQNEAQ (reference sequence). Trimming shortened V by 0 bases and J by 8 bases, and 11 bases separated the two germline ends. The CDR3 length is 15 residues. The CDR3 spells CASSLAQGFDSPLHF. The CDR3 DNA reads as TGTGCCAGCAGCTTAGCACAGGGTTTTGATTCACCCCTCCACTTT.

The chain uses TRBV5-1 and TRBJ2-5, with 8 bases fitting TRBD2. The J segment lost 2 bases and the V segment lost 0 bases, leaving 3 bases of the junction unmatched. The CDR3 runs to 15 residues. The germline V gene has CDR1 SGHRS and CDR2 YFSETQ. CDR3 bases: TGCGCCAGCAGCTTGGCACTAGCGGATCAAGAGACCCAGTACTTC. Translated: CASSLALADQETQYF. The variable domain in full, completed from reference TRBV5-1 and TRBJ2-5, reads KAGVTQTPRYLIKTRGQQVTLSCSPISGHRSVSWYQQTPGQGLQFLFEYFSETQRNKGNFPGRFSGRQFSNSRSEMNVSTLELGDSALYLCASSLALADQETQYFGPGTRLLVL.

This chain joins TRBV6-4 and TRBJ2-2; maybe TRBD2 (6 bases). Deletions cut 5 bases from V and 5 bases from J, with 12 bases between. CDR3 size: 14 residues. Germline assignment: CDR1 MRHNA and CDR2 SNTAGT. CDR3 sequence: CASSREIRTGELFF. For the CDR3, the DNA is TGTGCCAGCAGTCGGGAGATCCGTACCGGGGAGCTGTTTTTT.

The rearrangement uses TRBV27 and TRBJ2-3; 7 nucleotides agree with TRBD2. CDR1 and CDR2 (germline): MNHEY, SMNVEV (reference sequence). This CDR3 contains 16 residues. After removal of 5 bases from V and 2 bases from J, the junction contained 10 bases not matched to a gene. CDR3 sequence reads: CASSPTGTTPTDTQYF. As DNA, the CDR3 is TGTGCCAGCAGTCCTACCGGGACTACACCCACAGATACGCAGTATTTT.

The J gene is TRBJ1-2, the V gene TRBV6-1; weak D call: TRBD1 (6 bases). V was shortened by 8 bases and J by 4 bases, with 14 bases between the two germline ends. This CDR3 is built from 13 residues. Germline V CDR1 and CDR2: MNHNS, SASEGT. CDR3 loop: CASQPTGPYGYTF. In DNA form, the CDR3 reads TGTGCCAGCCAACCGACAGGTCCCTATGGCTACACCTTC.

The chain joins TRBV5-6 to TRBJ1-2; TRBD1 aligns across 9 bases. The CDR3 consists of 15 residues. CDR1 is SGHDT, CDR2 YYEEEE, per germline. Trimming at V came to 4 bases and at J to 1 base, leaving 5 bases not matched to a gene. The CDR3 reads CASSQQGALNYGYTF. CDR3 sequence (DNA): TGTGCCAGCAGCCAACAGGGGGCGCTTAACTATGGCTACACCTTC. Variable domain in full (rest from reference TRBV5-6 and TRBJ1-2): DAGVTQSPTHLIKTRGQQVTLRCSPKSGHDTVSWYQQALGQGPQFIFQYYEEEERQRGNFPDRFSGHQFPNYSSELNVNALLLGDSALYLCASSQQGALNYGYTFGSGTRLTVV.

The gene calls are TRBV18 and TRBJ1-3; no reliable D call. The germline V and J ends were trimmed by 6 bases and 4 bases, with 4 bases remaining between them. The germline CDR1 and CDR2 sequences are KGHSH and LQKENI. The CDR3 has 11 amino acids. The CDR3 nucleotides are TGTGCCAGCTCTCAGGGAAACACCATATATTTT. It codes for CASSQGNTIYF.

V and J are TRBV5-4 and TRBJ2-1; 13 positions agree with TRBD2. The CDR3 has 16 residues. V lost 5 bases to trimming and J lost 3 bases; unmatched junction nucleotides: 5. CDR1 and CDR2 (germline): SGHNT, YYREEE (reference sequence). CDR3 coding DNA: TGTGCCAGCAGGCCGGGACTAGCGGGATTCTACAATGAGCAGTTCTTC. This gives the protein CASRPGLAGFYNEQFF.

The V call is TRBV18, the J call TRBJ2-1; D possibly corresponds to TRBD1 (5 bases). The length of the CDR3 is 14 residues. Trimming removed 5 bases from V and 9 bases from J, with 17 bases in between. CDR1 KGHSH and CDR2 LQKENI come from the germline V gene. This CDR3 reads CASSIGPRVPEQFF. The DNA for the CDR3 is TGTGCCAGCTCAATCGGCCCCAGGGTCCCTGAGCAGTTCTTC.

This clone was seen a single time. V and J are TRBV28 and TRBJ1-1; a weak D match, TRBD1 (6 bases). Germline CDR1 MDHEN, CDR2 SYDVKM. Between the trimmed V and J ends, which lost 6 bases and 5 bases, there was a span of 13 bases. The CDR3 has 13 residues. CDR3 in DNA: TGTGCCAGCAGCCAAGGTAGGGGGACTGAAGCTTTCTTT. This gives the protein CASSQGRGTEAFF.

CDR3 DNA sequence: TGTGCCAGCAGCTTTGGCCAACAGGGTCCCTATAGCAATCAGCCCCAGCATTTT. It translates to CASSFGQQGPYSNQPQHF. The chain combines TRBV7-8 with TRBJ1-5; D may be TRBD1 (6 bases). Germline values: CDR1 SGHVS, CDR2 FQNEAQ. Trimming removed 3 bases from V and 0 bases from J, with 18 bases in between. CDR3 size: 18 residues.

This CDR3 is CASAAGTSGNTIYF. The CDR3, as DNA: TGTGCCAGCGCCGCAGGGACCTCTGGAAACACCATATATTTT. The chain has TRBV2 and TRBJ1-3; D perhaps matches TRBD1 (5 bases). This CDR3 spans 14 amino acids. Germline V gene data show CDR1 as SNHLY and CDR2 as FYNNEI. Trimming stripped 8 bases from V and 0 bases from J, with 11 bases between.

The chain uses TRBV10-1 and TRBJ2-3, with D maybe TRBD2 (5 bases). Between the trimmed V and J ends, which lost 3 bases and 0 bases, there was a span of 16 bases. The CDR3 runs to 17 residues. Germline CDR1 is WNHNN and CDR2 is SYGVQD (reference sequence). The CDR3 sequence: CASSDQSGLLSTDTQYF. The CDR3 DNA reads as TGCGCCAGCAGTGATCAGTCCGGACTCCTAAGCACAGATACGCAGTATTTT.

Details on this clone: Sequence at one end of the junction differs from germline and may be a read error. The chain couples TRBV10-3 to TRBJ2-2, with 7 bases fitting TRBD2. In germline, CDR1 is ENHRY, CDR2 SYGVKD. This CDR3 is built from 15 residues. CDR3 region: CATSPGRANTGELFF. CDR3 nucleotide sequence: TGTGCCACCAGTCCTGGGAGGGCGAACACCGGGGAGCTGTTTTTT.

J is TRBJ2-6 and V is TRBV30; no definite D call. V lost 4 bases and J 0 bases, leaving 4 bases between the germline ends. The germline CDR1 and CDR2 sequences are GTSNPN and SVGIG (reference sequence). This CDR3 contains 13 residues. The CDR3 sequence is CAWTNSGANVLTF. CDR3 coding DNA: TGTGCCTGGACCAACTCTGGGGCCAACGTCCTGACTTTC.

The chain uses TRBV12-2 and TRBJ1-2. TRBV12-2 is assigned pseudogene status. The CDR3 length is 16 residues. CDR3 DNA sequence: TGTGCAAGTCGCCTAGGGACACCGGGGGCGTACTATGGCTACACCTTC. It codes for CASRLGTPGAYYGYTF.

The chain links TRBV19 to TRBJ2-3; TRBD1 matches 7 bases. CDR1 and CDR2 (germline): LNHDA, SQIVND (reference sequence). The CDR3 is 15 residues long. Trimming removed 5 bases from V and 2 bases from J; junction bases left unmatched: 7. The CDR3 coding sequence is TGTGCCAGTAGTTCCTTCACAGGGGCCACAGATACGCAGTATTTT. Translating it yields CASSSFTGATDTQYF.

This chain links TRBV6-5 with TRBJ2-5; D could derive from TRBD1 or TRBD2 (5 bases each). The CDR3 totals 14 residues. Trimming took 8 bases from V and 1 from J, leaving 14 bases between them. Germline loops: CDR1 MNHEY, CDR2 SVGAGI. The CDR3 region is CASWGRGFQETQYF. In DNA form, the CDR3 reads TGTGCCAGCTGGGGCCGCGGGTTCCAAGAGACCCAGTACTTC.

This clone has a single count. This chain joins TRBV18 and TRBJ1-2, with 8 bases lining up with TRBD1. Germline CDR1 is KGHSH and CDR2 is LQKENI. CDR3 size: 14 residues. V dropped 4 bases and J dropped 3; count of bases not matched to a gene: 4. This CDR3 reads CASSLKTGDYGYTF. In DNA form, the CDR3 reads TGTGCCAGCTCACTCAAGACAGGGGACTATGGCTACACCTTC.

The rearrangement uses TRBV6-1 and TRBJ2-3, with D hard to call. Germline assignment: CDR1 MNHNS and CDR2 SASEGT. The CDR3 runs to 13 residues. V lost 1 base, J lost 6 bases, and 8 bases lay in between. In DNA form, the CDR3 reads TGTGCCAGCAGTGAAGTCCCACGGGATACGCAGTATTTT. Encoded protein: CASSEVPRDTQYF.

The V call is TRBV5-4, the J call TRBJ1-3, with D possibly TRBD1 on 5 matching bases. Germline V gene data show CDR1 as SGHNT and CDR2 as YYREEE (reference sequence). The CDR3 runs 15 residues. V lost 3 bases and J lost 1, with 11 bases in between. The CDR3 here is CASSSDRPSGNTIYF. The DNA for the CDR3 is TGTGCCAGCAGCTCAGACAGACCTTCTGGAAACACCATATATTTT.

This clone was seen a few times. The gene calls are TRBV10-3 and TRBJ1-3, with a tentative D call TRBD1 (5 bases). Germline lookup yields CDR1 ENHRY and CDR2 SYGVKD. CDR3 length: 14 amino acids. The ends were cut back, 4 bases at V and 4 bases at J, with 11 bases in the middle. CDR3 in amino acids: CAISGPGQGNTIYF. The DNA for the CDR3 is TGTGCCATCAGTGGTCCGGGGCAAGGAAACACCATATATTTT.

The CDR3 region has the DNA TGTGCCAGCAGCGTTCAAGGAGGGGCGGGTTACAATGAGCAGTTCTTC. Protein: CASSVQGGAGYNEQFF. The chain is built from TRBV9 and TRBJ2-1; TRBD2 is a possible D gene (6 bases). The CDR3 runs to 16 residues. Germline V gene data show CDR1 as SGDLS and CDR2 as YYNGEE. The V end was cut by 2 bases, the J end by 4 bases, with 16 bases between.

This clone was found a few times. Other DNA sequences in this specimen translate into the identical CDR3. V usage is TRBV4-1 and J usage is TRBJ2-7; 12 bases map to TRBD2. The CDR3 has 16 residues. Germline trimming cut 4 bases from V and 1 base from J; bases unmatched to any gene: 5. Germline CDR1 is MGHRA and CDR2 is YSYEKL. CDR3 bases: TGCGCCAGCAGCCGGGAAACTAGCGGGAGGTCCTACGAGCAGTACTTC. Its translation: CASSRETSGRSYEQYF.